The clone carrying this T cell receptor beta chain was counted between two and nine times. Its target is not known. For TCR beta, libraries came from quantitative 5'-RACE with molecular barcodes. TCRdb ran MiXCR on the 5' RACE reads and lists one entry per CDR3 protein. The sample has hundreds of thousands of distinct CDR3 sequences; roughly 25% are singletons. The data are from a study of CD8 T cells in ankylosing spondylitis. Study results and limitations: The study looked at matched synovial fluid samples from ankylosing spondylitis patients. Disease-linked clones were reported to be significantly enriched there. CD8+ cells made up the disease-linked clones, which were relatively rare in peripheral blood. Characteristic, it appeared, of ankylosing spondylitis blood was a TCR beta motif of eight highly homologous variants.

This CDR3 has 13 residues. CDR1 LNHNV and CDR2 YYDKDF come from the germline V gene (reference sequence). V dropped 6 bases and J dropped 8 bases, with 14 bases sitting between them. This chain connects TRBV15 to TRBJ2-1; D unclear. This receptor was taken from a male donor with ankylosing spondylitis. The sample consisted of blood, either unsorted or a sorted T cell fraction (not recorded which). The CDR3 sequence is CATSLFGVDEQFF. The DNA of the CDR3 is TGTGCCACCAGTCTTTTTGGGGTGGATGAGCAGTTCTTC.